This T cell receptor (beta chain) was observed in a study of long-term antiretroviral therapy in people with HIV. A note on this clone: What it recognizes is unknown.

HIV-positive participants were all treated in the United States. The libraries were made with immunoSEQ v3.0 at survey level. Using immunoSEQ multiplex PCR, the repertoire was profiled, and TCRdb retains in-frame clones only, with some absent. The sample contains 25,000 to 35,000 clones, 94% of which appear only once. The V end lost 0 bases, the J end lost 2 bases, and 14 bases lay between the germline ends. Germline V gene data show CDR1 as SGHAT and CDR2 as FQNNGV. The length of the CDR3 is 17 residues. Findings of the study overall: ART-treated samples gained diversity yet remained below transplant donor controls. Repertoires in HIV (unlike those of controls) had narrower CDR3 length ranges.

Sequencing was performed on unsorted PBMCs, taken around 7.4 years after starting antiretroviral therapy. J is TRBJ1-5 and V is TRBV11-2; D is ambiguous. This receptor was obtained from a man aged 50-60 years with HIV. The CDR3 sequence: CASSLEGMARRNQPQHF. The CDR3 bases are TGTGCCAGCAGCTTAGAGGGGATGGCGAGGCGCAATCAGCCCCAGCATTTT.